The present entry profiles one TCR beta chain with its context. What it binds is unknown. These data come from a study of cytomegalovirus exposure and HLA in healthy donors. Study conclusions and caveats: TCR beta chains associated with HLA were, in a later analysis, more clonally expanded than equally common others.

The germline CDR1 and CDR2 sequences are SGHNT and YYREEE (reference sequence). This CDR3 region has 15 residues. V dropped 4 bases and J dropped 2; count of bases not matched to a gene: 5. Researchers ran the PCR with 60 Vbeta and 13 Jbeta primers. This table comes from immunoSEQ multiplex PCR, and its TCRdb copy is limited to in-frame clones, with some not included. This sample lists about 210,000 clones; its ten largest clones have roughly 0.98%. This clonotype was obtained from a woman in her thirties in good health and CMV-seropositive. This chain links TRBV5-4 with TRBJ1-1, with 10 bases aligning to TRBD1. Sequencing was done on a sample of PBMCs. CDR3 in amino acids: CASSPGDRGNTEAFF. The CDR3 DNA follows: TGTGCCAGCAGCCCTGGGGACAGGGGAAACACTGAAGCTTTCTTT.